One sample yielded the 31 T cell receptor beta chains listed below, sequenced in a study of blood T cell repertoires in COVID-19. TCRdb's table, derived via immunoSEQ multiplex PCR, lists solely in-frame clones and lacks some. Among under 200,000 clones listed, approximately 91% were seen once. The sequencing sample was made of peripheral blood. These receptors all stem from a man younger than 30 with acute or convalescent COVID-19.

The CDR3 DNA sequence: TGCGCCAGCAGCCTGAGTCGCGTGTCAACTAATGAAAAACTGTTTTTT. It codes for CASSLSRVSTNEKLFF. The chain is built from TRBV5-1 and TRBJ1-4, with D uncertain. This CDR3 comprises 16 residues. Trimming removed 4 bases from V and 0 bases from J, with 13 bases in between. From germline, CDR1 is SGHRS and CDR2 YFSETQ.

V is TRBV25-1 and J is TRBJ2-1, with TRBD1 matching over 10 bases. The trim removed 3 bases at V and 5 bases at J, leaving 10 bases unmatched. Germline CDR1 reads MGHDK; CDR2 reads SYGVNS. The CDR3 spans 17 residues. The CDR3 reads CASSEAWDRGFHNEQFF. In DNA, the CDR3 is TGTGCCAGCAGTGAGGCGTGGGACAGGGGCTTCCACAATGAGCAGTTCTTC. Full variable domain (outside the CDR3, taken from reference TRBV25-1 and TRBJ2-1): EADIYQTPRYLVIGTGKKITLECSQTMGHDKMYWYQQDPGMELHLIHYSYGVNSTEKGDLSSESTVSRIRTEHFPLTLESARPSHTSQYLCASSEAWDRGFHNEQFFGPGTRLTVL.

This chain uses TRBV9 with TRBJ2-3, with D possibly matching TRBD1 (5 bases). CDR1 and CDR2 (germline): SGDLS, YYNGEE. The germline V and J ends were trimmed by 2 bases and 4 bases, with 8 bases remaining between them. The CDR3 runs 13 residues. CDR3 loop: CASSVQGSDTQYF. The CDR3 DNA follows: TGTGCCAGCAGCGTCCAGGGTTCAGATACGCAGTATTTT.

The gene calls are TRBV9 and TRBJ1-1; D perhaps matches TRBD1 (5 bases). Germline-derived CDR1 and CDR2 are SGDLS and YYNGEE. Trimming removed 0 bases from V and 2 bases from J, with 11 bases in between. This CDR3 region has 15 residues. CDR3 protein: CASSVAGSINTEAFF. The DNA for the CDR3 is TGTGCCAGCAGCGTAGCAGGGTCAATCAACACTGAAGCTTTCTTT.

This clone was detected once. The rearrangement links TRBV5-1 to TRBJ1-3; no firm D call. Per the germline V gene, CDR1 is SGHRS and CDR2 is YFSETQ. The V end was cut by 1 base, the J end by 2 bases, with 7 bases between. This CDR3 has 14 amino acids. CDR3 sequence (DNA): TGCGCCAGCAGCTTGTCAACGGCTGGAAACACCATATATTTT. Translating it yields CASSLSTAGNTIYF.

The chain combines TRBV5-6 with TRBJ1-1, with D possibly matching TRBD1 (6 bases). The CDR3 runs to 15 residues. From germline, CDR1 is SGHDT and CDR2 YYEEEE. Trimming removed 4 bases at V and 5 bases at J, with 18 bases between. CDR3 residues: CASSLNVRGETEAFF. The CDR3 region has the DNA TGTGCCAGCAGCCTAAATGTCAGGGGCGAGACTGAAGCTTTCTTT.

The chain has TRBV6-1 and TRBJ1-1, with D possibly matching TRBD1 (6 bases). CDR1 is MNHNS and CDR2 is SASEGT in the germline V gene. There are 14 residues in the CDR3. V was cut by 1 base and J by 8 bases, with 14 bases left in between. The CDR3 loop reads CASSEDLGQREAFF. CDR3 DNA sequence: TGTGCCAGCAGTGAAGATCTAGGACAGCGGGAAGCTTTCTTT.

This sequence joins TRBV10-3 and TRBJ2-5, with D possibly being TRBD2 (6 bases). The CDR3 loop spans 14 amino acids. Between the trimmed V and J ends, which lost 7 bases and 5 bases, there was a span of 17 bases. Germline V gives CDR1 ENHRY, CDR2 SYGVKD. CDR3 amino acids: CAIKRRGEEETQYF. The DNA of the CDR3 is TGTGCCATCAAGAGGCGCGGGGAGGAGGAGACCCAGTACTTC.

The rearrangement links TRBV29-1 to TRBJ2-1; 7 positions match TRBD1. Germline V gene data show CDR1 as SQVTM and CDR2 as ANQGSEA. The CDR3 extends over 17 amino acids. J was trimmed by 8 bases and V by 7 bases; bases with no gene match: 23. The CDR3 nucleotides are TGCAGCGCAACCTCCGGGACAGTGTCACCTTGGGGCGATGAGCAGTTCTTC. Translation: CSATSGTVSPWGDEQFF.

Of note for this clone: This sample also contains other DNA sequences that code for the same CDR3. This chain joins TRBV6-5 and TRBJ1-1; TRBD1 might be the D (6 bases). V lost 1 base and J 0 bases, leaving 9 bases between the germline ends. The germline gives CDR1 MNHEY, CDR2 SVGAGI. There are 15 residues in the CDR3. For the CDR3, the DNA is TGTGCCAGCAGTTACTTAGGACAGATGAACACTGAAGCTTTCTTT. The encoded protein is CASSYLGQMNTEAFF.

The rearrangement links TRBV24-1 to TRBJ2-3; 9 bases align to TRBD1. Germline assignment: CDR1 KGHDR and CDR2 SFDVKD. The CDR3 is 15 amino acids. Trimming took 3 bases from V and 2 from J; bases not matched to a gene: 2. CDR3 nucleotides: TGTGCCACCAGTGATGGGACAGGGAACACAGATACGCAGTATTTT. Protein: CATSDGTGNTDTQYF.

This chain joins TRBV12-3 or TRBV12-4 and TRBJ1-1; no clear D gene. This CDR3 spans 13 amino acids. V lost 10 bases and J 3 bases, leaving 15 bases between the germline ends. The CDR3 DNA follows: TGTGCCATCCAGCGGACCTCTTACACTGAAGCTTTCTTT. Translated, it gives CAIQRTSYTEAFF.

The chain employs TRBV6-5 and TRBJ1-3; no clear D. The V end lost 6 bases, the J end lost 4 bases, and 7 bases lay between the germline ends. CDR1 and CDR2 from the germline V gene are MNHEY and SVGAGI. The CDR3 covers 12 residues. CDR3 amino acids: CASRRAGNTIYF. The CDR3 nucleotides read TGTGCCAGCAGGCGGGCCGGAAACACCATATATTTT.

This rearrangement joins TRBV11-3 to TRBJ2-3, with 10 bases lining up with TRBD2. V lost 0 bases to trimming and J lost 1 base; unmatched junction nucleotides: 1. CDR3 length: 16 residues. CDR1 is SGHNT, CDR2 YENEEA, per germline. CDR3 sequence: CASSLDGLAGTDTQYF. The CDR3 DNA follows: TGTGCCAGCAGCTTAGATGGACTAGCGGGCACAGATACGCAGTATTTT. Drawing the rest from reference TRBV11-3 and TRBJ2-3, the complete variable domain is EAGVVQSPRYKIIEKKQPVAFWCNPISGHNTLYWYLQNLGQGPELLIRYENEEAVDDSQLPKDRFSAERLKGVDSTLKIQPAELGDSAVYLCASSLDGLAGTDTQYFGPGTRLTVL.

This chain links TRBV27 with TRBJ2-5; unclear D gene. The CDR3 sequence is 14 residues long. The V end lost 5 bases, the J end lost 1 base, and 11 bases lay between the germline ends. The germline CDR1 and CDR2 sequences are MNHEY and SMNVEV (reference sequence). The CDR3 here is CASSRLYRQETQYF. The CDR3 DNA reads as TGTGCCAGCAGTCGACTTTACCGCCAAGAGACCCAGTACTTC.

The V gene is TRBV5-1, the J gene TRBJ2-2; 12 positions agree with TRBD1. CDR1 and CDR2 from the germline V gene are SGHRS and YFSETQ. The CDR3 is 15 amino acids. The J segment lost 6 bases and the V segment lost 3 bases, leaving 3 bases of the junction unmatched. In DNA, the CDR3 is TGCGCCAGCAGCTGGGACAGGGGGCACGCCGGGGAGCTGTTTTTT. It yields the protein CASSWDRGHAGELFF.

V and J are TRBV11-2 and TRBJ1-2; D may be TRBD1 (6 bases). V gave up 5 bases and J gave up 9 bases, with 13 bases separating them. The CDR3 spans 12 residues. Germline loops: CDR1 SGHAT, CDR2 FQNNGV. DNA for the CDR3: TGTGCCAGCAGCGCCGAGGGGGATAGCTACACCTTC. Its protein product is CASSAEGDSYTF.

This sequence joins TRBV9 and TRBJ1-2, with D tentatively TRBD1 (6 bases). Germline V gives CDR1 SGDLS, CDR2 YYNGEE. V shed 0 bases and J shed 3 bases, with 18 bases lying between them. The CDR3 consists of 17 residues. CDR3 sequence (DNA): TGTGCCAGCAGCGTAGCTAGTATAACAGGGATGGACTATGGCTACACCTTC. The encoded protein is CASSVASITGMDYGYTF.

The rearrangement links TRBV21-1 to TRBJ1-4; TRBD1 is the table's D call, not checked against the DNA. TRBV21-1 is a listed pseudogene. This CDR3 contains 15 residues. The CDR3 coding sequence is TGTGCCAGCAGCAAAGAAAGGACAGGTAATGAAAAACTGTTTTTT. Protein product: CASSKERTGNEKLFF.

The rearrangement joins TRBV4-1 to TRBJ2-7, with TRBD2 matching over 9 bases. CDR1 and CDR2 (germline): MGHRA, YSYEKL. The junction had 1 base not matched to a gene; V was cut back by 0 bases and J by 4 bases. The length of the CDR3 is 14 residues. CDR3 sequence reads: CASSQETSGYEQYF. DNA of the CDR3: TGCGCCAGCAGCCAAGAAACTAGCGGGTACGAGCAGTACTTC.

A single count supports this clone. V is TRBV6-6 and J is TRBJ1-1; D ambiguous. Trimming removed 9 bases at V and 1 base at J, with 12 bases between. Germline CDR1 and CDR2: MNHNY and SVGAGI (reference sequence). CDR3 length: 13 amino acids. The CDR3 region has the DNA TGTGCCAGTGCGGGTGCGGGGAACACTGAAGCTTTCTTT. Its translation: CASAGAGNTEAFF.

The rearrangement links TRBV6-5 to TRBJ2-2, with 8 bases matching TRBD1. The V gene end was trimmed by 0 bases and the J gene end by 4 bases; junction bases not matched to a gene: 1. This CDR3 comprises 15 residues. The V gene's germline CDR1 is MNHEY and CDR2 SVGAGI. This chain's CDR3 is CASSYSGQVTGELFF. CDR3 bases: TGTGCCAGCAGTTACTCGGGACAGGTCACCGGGGAGCTGTTTTTT.

V usage is TRBV7-9 and J usage is TRBJ1-5, with 8 bases matching TRBD1. Per the germline V gene, CDR1 is SEHNR and CDR2 is FQNEAQ (reference sequence). V lost 4 bases and J lost 0; bases outside the gene matches: 2. The CDR3 has 15 amino acids. CDR3 nucleotides: TGTGCCAGCAGCTCTACAGGGGGTAGCAATCAGCCCCAGCATTTT. This gives the protein CASSSTGGSNQPQHF.

V gene TRBV9 combines with J gene TRBJ1-6, with TRBD1 matching over 9 bases. CDR1 SGDLS and CDR2 YYNGEE come from the germline V gene. With V trimmed by 0 bases and J by 9 bases, 7 bases remained unmatched. The CDR3 is 16 residues long. Written as DNA, the CDR3 is TGTGCCAGCAGCGTAGACCGGGACAGGGTGGTTTCACCCCTCCACTTT. Translating gives CASSVDRDRVVSPLHF.

J is TRBJ1-2 and V is TRBV6-2 or TRBV6-3, with TRBD1 as a possible D gene (5 bases). The V gene lost 2 bases and the J gene lost 1 base, with 17 bases spanning the gap. Germline V gene sequence: CDR1 MNHEY, CDR2 SVGEGT. The CDR3 is 17 amino acids. The CDR3 region has the DNA TGTGCCAGCAGTTACGTCAAGGGGATTTCGGTTAACTATGGCTACACCTTC. Its protein product is CASSYVKGISVNYGYTF.

The chain carries TRBV7-9 and TRBJ2-7; D ambiguous. This CDR3 comprises 15 residues. From germline, CDR1 is SEHNR and CDR2 FQNEAQ (reference sequence). V was shortened by 5 bases and J by 6 bases, with 20 bases between the two germline ends. As DNA, the CDR3 is TGTGCCAGCAGCCCGAAGAATCTACGTTCTATCGAGCAGTACTTC. Protein product: CASSPKNLRSIEQYF.

V gene TRBV12-3 or TRBV12-4 combines with J gene TRBJ1-5; D is uncertain. V was cut by 7 bases and J by 5 bases, with 12 bases left in between. The CDR3 contains 13 residues. The chain's CDR3 is CASNPGPDQPQHF. The CDR3 nucleotides read TGTGCCAGCAACCCTGGGCCCGATCAGCCCCAGCATTTT.

The chain joins TRBV5-6 to TRBJ1-2; D remains unclear. Germline V lookup: CDR1 SGHDT, CDR2 YYEEEE. Trimming shortened V by 2 bases and J by 4 bases, and 9 bases separated the two germline ends. The CDR3 covers 13 residues. CDR3 residues: CASSLGQVYGYTF. CDR3 bases: TGTGCCAGCAGCTTAGGCCAGGTCTATGGCTACACCTTC.

This sequence joins TRBV10-1 and TRBJ2-7, with 8 bases that match TRBD2. CDR1 is WNHNN, CDR2 SYGVQD, per germline (reference sequence). The CDR3 contains 15 residues. Trimming took 2 bases from V and 3 from J; bases not matched to a gene: 6. The CDR3 loop reads CASSENVRGGYEQYF. For the CDR3, the DNA is TGCGCCAGCAGTGAGAATGTCCGGGGGGGCTACGAGCAGTACTTC.

The CDR3: CASSPTDRYYEKLFF. CDR3 DNA sequence: TGTGCCAGCAGCCCGACGGACAGATATTATGAAAAACTGTTTTTT. This chain uses TRBV7-9 with TRBJ1-4, with D possibly TRBD1 on 6 matching bases. In germline, CDR1 is SEHNR, CDR2 FQNEAQ (reference sequence). V was shortened by 5 bases and J by 6 bases, with 16 bases between the two germline ends. This CDR3 is built from 15 residues. Drawing the rest from reference TRBV7-9 and TRBJ1-4, the complete variable domain is DTGVSQNPRHKITKRGQNVTFRCDPISEHNRLYWYRQTLGQGPEFLTYFQNEAQLEKSRLLSDRFSAERPKGSFSTLEIQRTEQGDSAMYLCASSPTDRYYEKLFFGSGTQLSVL.

The chain couples TRBV24-1 to TRBJ2-3; 9 positions agree with TRBD1. The CDR3 length is 16 residues. CDR1 is KGHDR, CDR2 SFDVKD, per germline. After removal of 3 bases from V and 5 bases from J, the junction contained 8 bases not matched to a gene. The CDR3 nucleotides read TGTGCCACCAGTGATCTCCGGACAGGGGAAGGAGATACGCAGTATTTT. It translates to CATSDLRTGEGDTQYF.